Included here is one T cell receptor beta chain sequence, with context. What it recognizes is unknown. The data are from a study of CXCR3-negative and CXCR3-positive naive CD8 T cells. With 300,000 cells each, the CD8+ T cell subsets were individually sorted in triplicate. Within the CD8+ T cell compartment, naive cells were CD45RO-CCR7+CD27+CD95-. Through 5' RACE with UMI labels, the TRB cDNA libraries were prepared. TCRdb re-called the 5' RACE reads, yielding one record per CDR3 amino acid sequence without DNA. The sample has more than 80,000 distinct CDR3 sequences. Study results and limitations: For naive cells, CXCR3-negative and CXCR3-positive subsets had similar TRBV-TRBJ usage; for memory cells, usage differed. For CXCR3-positive naive cells, TRB CDR3s were more hydrophobic than those of CXCR3-negative naive cells. With CXCR3 expression partially decreased after cryopreservation, most assays relied on fresh PBMCs.

The sequencing input was naive CXCR3+ CD8+ T cells from blood. Subset given: CD45RO-CCR7+CD27+CD95- naive CD8+ T cells expressing CXCR3 (TNR3+). This receptor was identified in a human donor in good health. Some clones in this sample may be carry-over from other donors' samples.

CDR3: CASSPQDPRERYEQYF. The V gene is TRBV18, the J gene TRBJ2-7; TCRdb selects TRBD2, and the lack of DNA leaves this call unchecked. Germline V gene sequence: CDR1 KGHSH, CDR2 LQKENI. The CDR3 spans 16 residues.